This entry lists 17 T cell receptor beta chains sequenced from one sample in a study of T cells in Graves' hyperthyroidism and ophthalmopathy. From RNA transcripts, TCR beta CDR3 regions were amplified. During a first-round RT-PCR of the TCR CDR3, the HTBI primer set was used. TCRdb itself ran the multiplex PCR reads through MiXCR, one entry per CDR3 protein. The table has around 360,000 distinct CDR3 sequences, roughly 15% seen once; the top ten hold roughly 19%. Sequencing used blood. The receptor source for this set is a woman in her fifties or sixties with Graves' ophthalmopathy.

This chain connects TRBV7-4 to TRBJ2-3; 11 bases are a match to TRBD2. The CDR3 sequence is 17 residues long. Germline CDR1 SGHVT, CDR2 SQSDAQ. V lost 6 bases to trimming and J lost 0 bases; unmatched junction nucleotides: 8. CDR3 sequence: CASRLWGTSGSTDTQYF. CDR3 nucleotides: TGTGCCAGCAGGTTATGGGGGACTAGCGGCAGCACAGATACGCAGTATTTT.

In its sample, this clonotype was seen many times. This sequence joins TRBV20-1 and TRBJ1-4; the match to TRBD1 covers 7 bases. Per the germline V gene, CDR1 is DFQATT and CDR2 is SNEGSKA (reference sequence). Trimming removed 0 bases from V and 7 bases from J; junction bases left unmatched: 8. The CDR3 sequence is 15 residues long. The CDR3 sequence is CSARDGEGASEKLFF. For the CDR3, the DNA is TGCAGTGCTAGAGATGGGGAGGGGGCAAGTGAAAAACTGTTTTTT.

This clonotype was picked up many times. This chain links TRBV4-1 with TRBJ2-7; D is undetermined. V lost 0 bases and J lost 1, with 13 bases in between. CDR3 length equals 16 residues. Per germline, CDR1 MGHRA and CDR2 YSYEKL. The CDR3 loop reads CASSQDLSGSSYEQYF. In DNA form, the CDR3 reads TGCGCCAGCAGCCAAGATCTTTCTGGGTCTTCCTACGAGCAGTACTTC.

This clonotype was counted many times. The V call is TRBV20-1, the J call TRBJ1-1; D may be TRBD1 (6 bases). The CDR3 is 17 amino acids. The V end was cut by 0 bases, the J end by 0 bases, with 17 bases between. Per germline, CDR1 DFQATT and CDR2 SNEGSKA (reference sequence). The CDR3 region has the DNA TGCAGTGCTAGAGATGGGGGCAGGGGACTCCTGAACACTGAAGCTTTCTTT. Translated: CSARDGGRGLLNTEAFF.

This clonotype appeared a few times. The chain combines TRBV28 with TRBJ1-1; 8 positions agree with TRBD1. J was trimmed by 6 bases and V by 6 bases; bases with no gene match: 12. The CDR3 sequence is 15 residues long. Germline CDR1 MDHEN, CDR2 SYDVKM. In DNA, the CDR3 is TGTGCCAGCAGCCCAGGGGGCGGGGGTTGGGCTGAAGCTTTCTTT. It specifies CASSPGGGGWAEAFF.

This clonotype was counted only a few times. The chain uses TRBV12-3 or TRBV12-4 and TRBJ2-5; the match to TRBD2 covers 15 bases. J gave up 5 bases and V 0 bases, and 4 bases lay outside the gene matches. CDR3 length equals 17 residues. The DNA for the CDR3 is TGTGCCAGCAGTTTAGCGGGGACTAGCGGGAGGACTGAGACCCAGTACTTC. Translated: CASSLAGTSGRTETQYF.

This clonotype showed up many times. The chain is built from TRBV20-1 and TRBJ2-7; no definite D call. Trimming pared 3 bases from V and 4 bases from J, leaving 16 bases between. The CDR3 has 14 amino acids. CDR1 and CDR2 from the germline V gene are DFQATT and SNEGSKA (reference sequence). The chain's CDR3 is CSARAPAGYYEQYF. The CDR3, as DNA: TGCAGTGCTAGGGCCCCCGCAGGCTATTACGAGCAGTACTTC.

In this sample, this clonotype turned up many times. This chain uses TRBV5-1 with TRBJ2-7; D may be TRBD1 (6 bases). Germline V lookup: CDR1 SGHRS, CDR2 YFSETQ. V was trimmed by 4 bases and J by 0 bases, leaving 14 bases between them. This CDR3 has 15 amino acids. The CDR3: CASSADPGHSYEQYF. The DNA for the CDR3 is TGCGCCAGCAGCGCTGATCCGGGACACTCCTACGAGCAGTACTTC.

The table lists this clonotype with many counts. This sequence joins TRBV28 and TRBJ2-7; D unresolved. CDR1 and CDR2 from the germline V gene are MDHEN and SYDVKM. CDR3 length equals 14 residues. Trimming shortened V by 4 bases and J by 3 bases, and 13 bases separated the two germline ends. The CDR3 protein is CASSSWTDHYEQYF. The DNA for the CDR3 is TGTGCCAGCAGTTCCTGGACGGACCACTACGAGCAGTACTTC.

Many counts were recorded for this clonotype. This rearrangement joins TRBV3-1 to TRBJ1-1, with D hard to call. This CDR3 comprises 13 residues. Germline-derived CDR1 and CDR2 are LGHDT and YNNKEL (reference sequence). V lost 0 bases, J lost 0 bases, and 2 bases lay in between. This CDR3 is CASSQELNTEAFF. In nucleotides, the CDR3 is TGTGCCAGCAGCCAAGAGCTGAACACTGAAGCTTTCTTT.

This clonotype was counted ten times or more. The gene calls are TRBV27 and TRBJ2-3, with a tentative D call TRBD1 (5 bases). Germline values: CDR1 MNHEY, CDR2 SMNVEV (reference sequence). V lost 4 bases and J lost 5, with 13 bases in between. The CDR3 loop spans 14 amino acids. The CDR3 sequence: CASSSLQGGDTQYF. DNA of the CDR3: TGTGCCAGCAGTTCCCTCCAGGGCGGAGATACGCAGTATTTT.

V and J are TRBV6-2 or TRBV6-3 and TRBJ2-7, with D hard to call. The germline V and J ends were trimmed by 0 bases and 2 bases, with 2 bases remaining between them. The CDR3 spans 12 residues. The germline V gene has CDR1 MNHEY and CDR2 SVGEGT. Here the CDR3 DNA reads TGTGCCAGCAGTTACTCTACCTACGAGCAGTACTTC. This gives the protein CASSYSTYEQYF.

The chain employs TRBV30 and TRBJ2-3; 10 bases align to TRBD2. Germline V lookup: CDR1 GTSNPN, CDR2 SVGIG (reference sequence). This CDR3 spans 16 amino acids. Germline trimming cut 4 bases from V and 6 bases from J; bases unmatched to any gene: 13. The CDR3 sequence is CAWNRGLAGALDTQYF. The CDR3 DNA is TGTGCCTGGAACCGAGGGCTAGCGGGGGCCCTTGATACGCAGTATTTT.

There are many counts of this clonotype. The chain links TRBV29-1 to TRBJ2-7; weak D call: TRBD2 (6 bases). Trimming pared 7 bases from V and 7 bases from J, leaving 11 bases between. CDR1 and CDR2 from the germline V gene are SQVTM and ANQGSEA. CDR3 length equals 10 residues. CDR3 protein: CSAGGEEQYF. CDR3 sequence (DNA): TGCAGCGCCGGCGGGGAGGAGCAGTACTTC.

This rearrangement joins TRBV12-3 or TRBV12-4 to TRBJ2-3; TRBD2 matches 15 bases. The CDR3 is 17 residues long. V was clipped by 7 bases and J by 4 bases; unmatched bases: 9. DNA for the CDR3: TGTGCCAGCACCCTCCCTGGACTAGCGGGAGGGGCAGATACGCAGTATTTT. This translates into CASTLPGLAGGADTQYF.

This clonotype has ten or more counts. V usage is TRBV7-9 and J usage is TRBJ1-1; D is undetermined. The CDR3 totals 15 residues. V was trimmed by 5 bases and J by 0 bases, leaving 13 bases between them. Germline CDR1 SEHNR, CDR2 FQNEAQ (reference sequence). The CDR3 region is CASSTRVLMNTEAFF. CDR3 DNA sequence: TGTGCCAGCAGCACTAGGGTCTTAATGAACACTGAAGCTTTCTTT.

There are many counts of this clonotype. The chain carries TRBV20-1 and TRBJ1-6; D gene ambiguous. Trimming removed 6 bases at V and 7 bases at J, with 10 bases between. This CDR3 has 12 residues. The germline V gene has CDR1 DFQATT and CDR2 SNEGSKA (reference sequence). This CDR3 is CSASLLNSPLHF. Written as DNA, the CDR3 is TGCAGTGCCTCGCTGTTAAATTCACCCCTCCACTTT.